The 15 T cell receptor beta chains listed next were all sequenced from one sample in a study of blood T cell repertoires in COVID-19. The method was immunoSEQ multiplex PCR; TCRdb's version includes in-frame clones alone and lacks a portion of them. Of fewer than 200,000 clones listed, about 90% are singletons. Input material: PBMCs or T cells enriched from blood (not recorded which). The receptor set was obtained from a human donor with acute COVID-19. The donor label of this sample is uncertain.

The chain has TRBV6-1 and TRBJ2-7, with 8 bases aligning to TRBD1. Germline assignment: CDR1 MNHNS and CDR2 SASEGT. V trimming: 3 bases; J trimming: 1 base; junction bases outside the gene matches: 2. CDR3 length: 14 residues. Here the CDR3 DNA reads TGTGCCAGCAGTGACGGACAGGGATCCTACGAGCAGTACTTC. It yields the protein CASSDGQGSYEQYF.

The chain combines TRBV21-1 with TRBJ2-3; TRBD1, the table's D call, was not compared with the DNA. TRBV21-1 is noted as a pseudogene. The CDR3 consists of 17 residues. CDR3 bases: TGTGCCAGCAGCAAAGCCCTTGGGCAGGGGGTTGGAGATACGCAGTATTTT. Amino acids: CASSKALGQGVGDTQYF.

The CDR3 loop is CASSQPMNTGELFF. In DNA form, the CDR3 reads TGTGCCAGCAGCCAACCAATGAACACCGGGGAGCTGTTTTTT. The chain recombines TRBV3-1 (or the pseudogene TRBV3-2) with TRBJ2-2, with unresolved D. V lost 2 bases to trimming and J lost 1 base, with 5 bases between them. CDR1 and CDR2 from the germline V gene are LGHDT and YNNKEL (reference sequence). This CDR3 has 14 amino acids.

The chain combines TRBV27 with TRBJ2-6; 9 bases are a match to TRBD1. Germline values: CDR1 MNHEY, CDR2 SMNVEV (reference sequence). V lost 8 bases, J lost 4 bases, and 9 bases stayed unmatched. CDR3 length: 16 amino acids. In nucleotides, the CDR3 is TGTGCCAGCCGCCGGGACAGGGTGGGAGGGGCCAACGTCCTGACTTTC. As protein: CASRRDRVGGANVLTF.

The rearrangement uses TRBV27 and TRBJ1-3, with D uncertain. This CDR3 spans 14 amino acids. The V and J ends lost 6 bases and 2 bases respectively, with 11 bases between them. Per germline, CDR1 MNHEY and CDR2 SMNVEV (reference sequence). DNA of the CDR3: TGTGCCAGCAGCCCTCGGGTAGCTGGAAACACCATATATTTT. Translating it yields CASSPRVAGNTIYF.

This clone was found once. The rearrangement uses TRBV12-5 and TRBJ2-1; 7 bases map to TRBD1. The V segment lost 0 bases and the J segment 0 bases; nucleotides outside the gene matches: 2. The CDR3 runs to 16 residues. The V gene's germline CDR1 is LGHNT and CDR2 FRNRAP. The CDR3, as DNA: TGTGCTAGTGGTTTGGTAGCAGGGGGCTCCTACAATGAGCAGTTCTTC. Amino acids: CASGLVAGGSYNEQFF.

This clone was seen a single time. The rearrangement links TRBV24-1 to TRBJ1-1, with 8 bases fitting TRBD1. This CDR3 contains 14 residues. J was trimmed by 3 bases and V by 7 bases; bases with no gene match: 6. Per germline, CDR1 KGHDR and CDR2 SFDVKD. CDR3 coding DNA: TGTGCCACCAGACCGACAGGGGTGGACACTGAAGCTTTCTTT. Its protein is CATRPTGVDTEAFF.

This clone was counted a single time. This same CDR3 is encoded by further DNA sequences in the sample. The chain has TRBV7-9 and TRBJ2-7; D possibly corresponds to TRBD1 (6 bases). The germline V and J ends were trimmed by 4 bases and 2 bases, with 9 bases remaining between them. The CDR3 runs 13 residues. The germline CDR1 and CDR2 sequences are SEHNR and FQNEAQ (reference sequence). CDR3 DNA sequence: TGTGCCAGCAGCTCCGGACAGACCTACGAGCAGTACTTC. As protein: CASSSGQTYEQYF.

The chain couples TRBV27 to TRBJ1-1, with 7 bases aligning to TRBD1. V was clipped by 4 bases and J by 7 bases; unmatched bases: 9. CDR1 is MNHEY, CDR2 SMNVEV, per germline (reference sequence). This CDR3 is built from 14 residues. CDR3 region: CASSSTPDRLEAFF. CDR3 in DNA: TGTGCCAGCAGTTCCACCCCGGACAGGCTTGAAGCTTTCTTT.

The gene calls are TRBV4-1 and TRBJ1-5; D remains ambiguous. V was trimmed by 0 bases and J by 4 bases, leaving 13 bases between them. The CDR3 contains 16 residues. The germline CDR1 and CDR2 sequences are MGHRA and YSYEKL. The DNA for the CDR3 is TGCGCCAGCAGCCAAGATTGGGTTAACAGTAATCAGCCCCAGCATTTT. Translating gives CASSQDWVNSNQPQHF.

The chain employs TRBV5-1 and TRBJ2-2, with TRBD1 matching 10 bases. CDR1 and CDR2 from the germline V gene are SGHRS and YFSETQ. The length of the CDR3 is 15 residues. The V gene end was trimmed by 1 base and the J gene end by 6 bases; junction bases not matched to a gene: 3. DNA of the CDR3: TGCGCCAGCAGCTTGTTTGGACAGGGGGCCGGGGAGCTGTTTTTT. This sequence encodes CASSLFGQGAGELFF.

The chain joins TRBV7-2 to TRBJ2-1; TRBD2 might be the D (5 bases). Trimming cost V 4 bases and J 6 bases, with 10 bases left between them. The CDR3 spans 13 residues. CDR1 and CDR2 (germline): SGHTA, FQGNSA. Here the CDR3 DNA reads TGTGCCAGCAGCTACGGACTTGGCAATGAGCAGTTCTTC. Translating gives CASSYGLGNEQFF.

This chain connects TRBV27 to TRBJ1-5; 8 nucleotides line up with TRBD1. The CDR3 length is 15 residues. V lost 3 bases to trimming and J lost 5 bases; unmatched junction nucleotides: 6. The germline gives CDR1 MNHEY, CDR2 SMNVEV (reference sequence). The CDR3 bases are TGTGCCAGCAGTTTCGGGACAGGCCCTGATCAGCCCCAGCATTTT. It codes for CASSFGTGPDQPQHF.

This chain joins TRBV6-5 and TRBJ1-2; a weak D match, TRBD1 (6 bases). Germline V gene lookup returns CDR1 MNHEY and CDR2 SVGAGI. The CDR3 covers 14 residues. Between the trimmed V and J ends, which lost 2 bases and 8 bases, there was a span of 15 bases. This CDR3 is CASSYPDRLQGYTF. CDR3 sequence (DNA): TGTGCCAGCAGTTACCCAGACAGGTTGCAGGGCTACACCTTC.

This chain joins TRBV19 and TRBJ1-2; 7 bases align to TRBD1. This CDR3 spans 17 amino acids. Germline loops: CDR1 LNHDA, CDR2 SQIVND (reference sequence). V was clipped by 5 bases and J by 6 bases; unmatched bases: 18. The CDR3 DNA reads as TGTGCCAGTAGTCGGGGTCCCCTCCACGACAGGGCCCATGGCTACACCTTC. Translated: CASSRGPLHDRAHGYTF.